The entry that follows covers one T cell receptor (beta chain) sequence. What it binds is not known. This sample stems from a study of cytomegalovirus exposure and HLA in healthy donors. Between the trimmed V and J ends, which lost 5 bases and 3 bases, there was a span of 18 bases. Germline V lookup: CDR1 MGHRA, CDR2 YSYEKL. The length of the CDR3 is 16 residues. Regarding the study as a whole: Listed as cytomegalovirus-associated were 164 TCR beta chains. It was shown in a later analysis that HLA-associated TCR beta chains were more clonally expanded than other, equally common chains. Information on immune exposure was restricted to one variable (CMV serostatus). A later analysis linked around 17,000 TCR beta sequences to HLA alleles at 0.05 false discovery rate.

The PCR used 60 Vbeta and 13 Jbeta primers. Sequenced by immunoSEQ multiplex PCR; TCRdb stores in-frame clones only, minus some. The sample lists more than 95,000 clones, about 73% occurring once. The receptor was derived from a woman in her forties in good health and CMV-seronegative. The sample was PBMCs. The chain has TRBV4-1 and TRBJ2-3; weak D call: TRBD2 (6 bases). The CDR3 nucleotides are TGCGCCAGCAGCGAGGCCCCTGCGGGAAAGACAGATACGCAGTATTTT. Encoded protein: CASSEAPAGKTDTQYF.